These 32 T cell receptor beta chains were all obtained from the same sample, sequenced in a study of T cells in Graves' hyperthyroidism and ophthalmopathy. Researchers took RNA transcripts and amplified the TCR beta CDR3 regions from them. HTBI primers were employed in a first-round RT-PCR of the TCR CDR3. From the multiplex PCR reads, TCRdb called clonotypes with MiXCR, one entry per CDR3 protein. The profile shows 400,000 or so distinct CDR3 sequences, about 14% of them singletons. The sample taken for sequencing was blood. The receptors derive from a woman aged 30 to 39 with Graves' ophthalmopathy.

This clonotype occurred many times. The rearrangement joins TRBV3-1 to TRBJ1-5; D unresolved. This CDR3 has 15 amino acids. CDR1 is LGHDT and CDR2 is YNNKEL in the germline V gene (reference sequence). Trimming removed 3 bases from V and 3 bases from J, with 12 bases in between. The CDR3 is CASSQRTGNNQPQHF. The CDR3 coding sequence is TGTGCCAGCAGCCAGAGGACGGGGAACAATCAGCCCCAGCATTTT.

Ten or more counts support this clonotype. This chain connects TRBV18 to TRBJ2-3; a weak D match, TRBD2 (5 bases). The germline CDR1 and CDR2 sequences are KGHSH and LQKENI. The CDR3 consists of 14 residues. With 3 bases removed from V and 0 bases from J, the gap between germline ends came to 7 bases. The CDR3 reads CASSPRTSTDTQYF. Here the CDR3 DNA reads TGTGCCAGCTCACCGCGGACTAGCACAGATACGCAGTATTTT.

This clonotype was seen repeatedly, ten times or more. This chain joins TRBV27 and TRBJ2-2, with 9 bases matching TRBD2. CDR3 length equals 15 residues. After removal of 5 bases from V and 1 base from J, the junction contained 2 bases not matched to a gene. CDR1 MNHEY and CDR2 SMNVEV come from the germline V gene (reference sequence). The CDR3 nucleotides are TGTGCCAGCAGTCCACTAGCGGGGAACACCGGGGAGCTGTTTTTT. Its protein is CASSPLAGNTGELFF.

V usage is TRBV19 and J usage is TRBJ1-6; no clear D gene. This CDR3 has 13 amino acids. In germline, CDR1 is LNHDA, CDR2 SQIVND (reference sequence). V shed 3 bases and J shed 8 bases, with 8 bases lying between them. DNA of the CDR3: TGTGCCAGTAGTATTCTTGGAGATTCACCCCTCCACTTT. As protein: CASSILGDSPLHF.

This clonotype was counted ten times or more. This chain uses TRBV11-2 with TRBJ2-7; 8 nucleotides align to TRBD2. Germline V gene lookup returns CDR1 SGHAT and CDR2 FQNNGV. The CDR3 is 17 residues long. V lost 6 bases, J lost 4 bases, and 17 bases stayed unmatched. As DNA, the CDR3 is TGTGCCAGCAGACTTCGGGGGGGCGATCTCGTCGGTTACGAGCAGTACTTC. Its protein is CASRLRGGDLVGYEQYF.

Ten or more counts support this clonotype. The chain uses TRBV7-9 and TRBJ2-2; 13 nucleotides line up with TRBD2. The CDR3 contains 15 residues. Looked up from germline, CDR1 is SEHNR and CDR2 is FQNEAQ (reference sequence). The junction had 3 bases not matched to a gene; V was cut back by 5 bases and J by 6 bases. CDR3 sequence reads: CASSATSGGPGELFF. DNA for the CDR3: TGTGCCAGCAGCGCGACTAGCGGGGGGCCCGGGGAGCTGTTTTTT.

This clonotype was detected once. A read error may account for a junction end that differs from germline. The CDR3 bases are TGTGCCATCAGTGAGTCGGGCAGGCAAACCTTCTCTGGGGCCAACCTCCTGACTTTC. Translation gives CAISESGRQTFSGANLLTF. The rearrangement uses TRBV10-3 and TRBJ2-6, with D maybe TRBD1 (5 bases). CDR1 and CDR2 (germline): ENHRY, SYGVKD. The CDR3 spans 19 residues.

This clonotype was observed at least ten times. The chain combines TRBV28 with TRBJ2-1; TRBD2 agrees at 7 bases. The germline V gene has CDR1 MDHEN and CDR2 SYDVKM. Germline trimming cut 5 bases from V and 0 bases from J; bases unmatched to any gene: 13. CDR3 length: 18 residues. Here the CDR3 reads CASSGRGGASLSYNEQFF. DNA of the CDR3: TGTGCCAGCAGTGGGAGGGGAGGGGCCTCCCTCTCCTACAATGAGCAGTTCTTC.

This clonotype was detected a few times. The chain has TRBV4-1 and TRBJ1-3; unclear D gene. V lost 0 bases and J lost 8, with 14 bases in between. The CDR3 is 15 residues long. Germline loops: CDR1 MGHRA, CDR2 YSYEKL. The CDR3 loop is CASSQEGGFRHTIYF. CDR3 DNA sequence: TGCGCCAGCAGCCAAGAAGGAGGATTTCGGCACACCATATATTTT.

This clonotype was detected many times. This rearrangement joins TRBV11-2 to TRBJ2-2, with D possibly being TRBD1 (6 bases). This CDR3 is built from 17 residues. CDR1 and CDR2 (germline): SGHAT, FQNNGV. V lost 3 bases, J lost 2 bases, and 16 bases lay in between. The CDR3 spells CASSFNSGTTNTGELFF. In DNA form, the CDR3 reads TGTGCCAGCAGCTTTAACTCCGGGACAACAAACACCGGGGAGCTGTTTTTT.

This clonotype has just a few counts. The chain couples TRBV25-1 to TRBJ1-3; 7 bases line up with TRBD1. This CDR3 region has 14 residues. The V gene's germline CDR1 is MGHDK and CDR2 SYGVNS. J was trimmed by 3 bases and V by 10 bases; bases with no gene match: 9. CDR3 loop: CATSGGIGGNTIYF. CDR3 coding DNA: TGTGCCACTTCAGGGGGGATAGGTGGAAACACCATATATTTT.

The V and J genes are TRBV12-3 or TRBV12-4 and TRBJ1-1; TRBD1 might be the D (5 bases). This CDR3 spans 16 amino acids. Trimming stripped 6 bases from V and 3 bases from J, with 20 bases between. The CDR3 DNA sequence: TGTGCCAGCAGACTGGGGCCCGCAATGAGAGACACTGAAGCTTTCTTT. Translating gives CASRLGPAMRDTEAFF.

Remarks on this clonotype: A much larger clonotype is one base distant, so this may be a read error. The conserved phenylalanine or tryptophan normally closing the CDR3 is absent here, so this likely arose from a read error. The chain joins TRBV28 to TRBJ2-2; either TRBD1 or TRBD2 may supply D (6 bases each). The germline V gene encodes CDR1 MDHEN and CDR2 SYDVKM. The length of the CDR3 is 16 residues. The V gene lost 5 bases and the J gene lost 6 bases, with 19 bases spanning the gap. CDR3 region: CASSPGEQGKAGELFS. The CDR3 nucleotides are TGTGCCAGCAGTCCGGGGGAACAGGGAAAGGCCGGGGAGCTGTTTTCT.

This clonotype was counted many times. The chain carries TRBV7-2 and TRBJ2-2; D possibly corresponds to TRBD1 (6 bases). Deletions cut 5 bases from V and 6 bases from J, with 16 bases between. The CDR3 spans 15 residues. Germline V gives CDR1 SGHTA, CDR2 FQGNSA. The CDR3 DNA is TGTGCCAGCAGCCGCATCAGGGGTGGGCCCGGGGAGCTGTTTTTT. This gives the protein CASSRIRGGPGELFF.

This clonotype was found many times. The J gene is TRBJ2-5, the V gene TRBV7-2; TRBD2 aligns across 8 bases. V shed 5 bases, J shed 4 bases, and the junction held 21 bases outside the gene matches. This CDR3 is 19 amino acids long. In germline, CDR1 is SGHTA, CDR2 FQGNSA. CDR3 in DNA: TGTGCCAGCAGCCTAGTACGCGGGGGGCGTGATCGCCCTCCAGAGACCCAGTACTTC. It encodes CASSLVRGGRDRPPETQYF.

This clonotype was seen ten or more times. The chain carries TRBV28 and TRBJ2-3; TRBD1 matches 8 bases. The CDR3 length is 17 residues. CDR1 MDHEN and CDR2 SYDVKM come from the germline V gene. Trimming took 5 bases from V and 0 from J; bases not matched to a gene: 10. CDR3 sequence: CASSPDREIISTDTQYF. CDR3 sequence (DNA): TGTGCCAGCAGTCCGGACAGGGAGATTATTAGCACAGATACGCAGTATTTT. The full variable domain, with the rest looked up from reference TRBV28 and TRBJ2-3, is DVKVTQSSRYLVKRTGEKVFLECVQDMDHENMFWYRQDPGLGLRLIYFSYDVKMKEKGDIPEGYSVSREKKERFSLILESASTNQTSMYLCASSPDREIISTDTQYFGPGTRLTVL.

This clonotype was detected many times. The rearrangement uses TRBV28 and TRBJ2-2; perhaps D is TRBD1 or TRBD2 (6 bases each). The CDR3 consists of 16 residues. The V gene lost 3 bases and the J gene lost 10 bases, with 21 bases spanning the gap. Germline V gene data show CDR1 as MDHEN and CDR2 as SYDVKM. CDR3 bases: TGTGCCAGCAGTTTTTGGGGGGCGGTAAGGCGTGAGGAGCTGTTTTTT. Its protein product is CASSFWGAVRREELFF.

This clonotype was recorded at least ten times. This CDR3 is CASSSRTGGDTQYF. CDR3 nucleotides: TGTGCCAGCAGCTCCAGGACAGGGGGAGATACGCAGTATTTT. The V call is TRBV5-8, the J call TRBJ2-3, with 10 positions matching TRBD1. Trimming at V came to 3 bases and at J to 5 bases, leaving 3 bases not matched to a gene. Looked up from germline, CDR1 is SGHTS and CDR2 is YDEGEE. This CDR3 has 14 residues.

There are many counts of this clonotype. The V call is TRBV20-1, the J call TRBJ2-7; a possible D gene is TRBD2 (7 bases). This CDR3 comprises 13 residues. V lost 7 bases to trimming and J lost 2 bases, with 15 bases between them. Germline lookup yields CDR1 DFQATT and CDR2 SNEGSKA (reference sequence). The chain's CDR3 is CSVPGGTTYEQYF. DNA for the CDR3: TGCAGTGTCCCGGGGGGCACCACCTACGAGCAGTACTTC.

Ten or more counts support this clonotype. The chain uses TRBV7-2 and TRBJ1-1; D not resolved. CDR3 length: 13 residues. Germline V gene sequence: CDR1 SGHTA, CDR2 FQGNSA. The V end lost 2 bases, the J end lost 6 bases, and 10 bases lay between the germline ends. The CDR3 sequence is CASSLLGFSEAFF. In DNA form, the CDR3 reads TGTGCCAGCAGCTTATTAGGTTTTTCTGAAGCTTTCTTT.

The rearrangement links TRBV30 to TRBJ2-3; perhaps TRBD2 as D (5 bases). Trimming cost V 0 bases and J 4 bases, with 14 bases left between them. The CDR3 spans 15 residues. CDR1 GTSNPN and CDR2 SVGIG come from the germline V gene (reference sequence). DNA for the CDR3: TGTGCCTGGAGTGTACTGGCGGGTATCTCAGATACGCAGTATTTT. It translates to CAWSVLAGISDTQYF.

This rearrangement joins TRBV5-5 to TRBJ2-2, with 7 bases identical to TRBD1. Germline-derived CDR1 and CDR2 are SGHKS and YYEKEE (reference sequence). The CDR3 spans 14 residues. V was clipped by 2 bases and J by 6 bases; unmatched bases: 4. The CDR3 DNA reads TGTGCCAGCAGCTTTGGGACAGTGTCCGGGGAGCTGTTTTTT. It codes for CASSFGTVSGELFF.

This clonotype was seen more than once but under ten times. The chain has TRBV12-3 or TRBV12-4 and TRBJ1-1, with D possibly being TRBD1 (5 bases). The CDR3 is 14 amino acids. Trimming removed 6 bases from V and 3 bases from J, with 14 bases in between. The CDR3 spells CASRPGARDTEAFF. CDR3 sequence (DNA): TGTGCCAGCAGACCCGGGGCTAGGGACACTGAAGCTTTCTTT.

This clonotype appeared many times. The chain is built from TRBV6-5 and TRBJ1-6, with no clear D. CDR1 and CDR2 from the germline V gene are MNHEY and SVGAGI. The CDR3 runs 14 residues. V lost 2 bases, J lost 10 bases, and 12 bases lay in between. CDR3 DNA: TGTGCCAGCAGTTACCGCACGAGGGCCTCACCCCTCCACTTT. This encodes CASSYRTRASPLHF.

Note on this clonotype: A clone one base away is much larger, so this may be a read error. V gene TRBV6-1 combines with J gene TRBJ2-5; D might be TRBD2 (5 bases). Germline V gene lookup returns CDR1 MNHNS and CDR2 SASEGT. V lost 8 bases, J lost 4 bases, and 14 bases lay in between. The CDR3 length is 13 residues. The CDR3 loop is CASQEGGAETQYF. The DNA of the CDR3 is TGTGCCAGCCAAGAGGGCGGTGCAGAGACCCAGTACTTC.

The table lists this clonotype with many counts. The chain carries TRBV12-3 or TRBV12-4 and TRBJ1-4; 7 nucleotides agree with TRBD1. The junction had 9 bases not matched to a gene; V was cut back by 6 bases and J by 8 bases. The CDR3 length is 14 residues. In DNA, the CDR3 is TGTGCCAGCAGGCGACAGGGCCGGGGCGAAAAACTGTTTTTT. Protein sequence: CASRRQGRGEKLFF.

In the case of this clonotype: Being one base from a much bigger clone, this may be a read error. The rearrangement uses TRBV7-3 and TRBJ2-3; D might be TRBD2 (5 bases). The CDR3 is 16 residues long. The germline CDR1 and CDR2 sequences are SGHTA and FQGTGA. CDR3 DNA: TGTGCCAGCACCTTATACGGACTGAGAGGCGGAGATACGCAGTATTTT. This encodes CASTLYGLRGGDTQYF. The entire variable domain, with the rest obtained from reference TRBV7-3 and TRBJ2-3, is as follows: GAGVSQTPSNKVTEKGKYVELRCDPISGHTALYWYRQSLGQGPEFLIYFQGTGAADDSGLPNDRFFAVRPEGSVSTLKIQRTERGDSAVYLCASTLYGLRGGDTQYFGPGTRLTVL.

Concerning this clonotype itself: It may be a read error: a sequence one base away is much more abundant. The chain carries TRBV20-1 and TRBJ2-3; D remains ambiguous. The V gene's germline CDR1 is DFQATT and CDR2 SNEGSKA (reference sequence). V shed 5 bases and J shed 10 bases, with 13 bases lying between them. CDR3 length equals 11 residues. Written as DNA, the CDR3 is TGCAGTGCTCCGAGGCGCGCTGCGCAGTATTTT. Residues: CSAPRRAAQYF.

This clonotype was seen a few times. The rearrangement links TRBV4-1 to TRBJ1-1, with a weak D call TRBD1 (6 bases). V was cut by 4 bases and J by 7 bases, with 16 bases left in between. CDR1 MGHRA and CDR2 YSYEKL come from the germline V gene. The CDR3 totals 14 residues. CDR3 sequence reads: CASSPGTGAREAFF. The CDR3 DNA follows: TGCGCCAGCAGCCCCGGGACGGGGGCCCGTGAAGCTTTCTTT.

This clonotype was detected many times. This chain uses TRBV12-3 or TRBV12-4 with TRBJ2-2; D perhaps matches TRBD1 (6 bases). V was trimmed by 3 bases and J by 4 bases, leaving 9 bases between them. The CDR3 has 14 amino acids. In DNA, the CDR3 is TGTGCCAGCAGTTTGGACAGCCCCACCGGGGAGCTGTTTTTT. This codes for CASSLDSPTGELFF.

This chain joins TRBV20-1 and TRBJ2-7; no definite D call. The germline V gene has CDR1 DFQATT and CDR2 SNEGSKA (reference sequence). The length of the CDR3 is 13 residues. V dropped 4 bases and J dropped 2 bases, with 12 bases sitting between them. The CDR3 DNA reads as TGCAGTGCTAAAGTAGTCGGACCCTACGAGCAGTACTTC. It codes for CSAKVVGPYEQYF.

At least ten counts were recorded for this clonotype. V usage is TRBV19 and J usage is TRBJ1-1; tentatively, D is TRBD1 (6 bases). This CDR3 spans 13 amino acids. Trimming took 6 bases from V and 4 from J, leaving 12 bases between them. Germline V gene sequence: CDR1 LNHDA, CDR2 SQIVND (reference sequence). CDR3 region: CASRSRDITEAFF. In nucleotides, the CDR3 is TGTGCCAGTAGATCCCGGGACATCACTGAAGCTTTCTTT.